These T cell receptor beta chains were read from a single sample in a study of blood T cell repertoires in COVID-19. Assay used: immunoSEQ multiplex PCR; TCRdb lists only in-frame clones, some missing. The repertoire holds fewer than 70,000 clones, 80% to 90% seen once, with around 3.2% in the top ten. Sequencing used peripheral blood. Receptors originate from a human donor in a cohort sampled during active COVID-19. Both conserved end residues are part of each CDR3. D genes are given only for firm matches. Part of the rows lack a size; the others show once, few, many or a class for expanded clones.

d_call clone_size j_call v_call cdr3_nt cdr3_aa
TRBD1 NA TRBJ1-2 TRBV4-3 TGCGCCAGCAGCCAAGATCAGGGACAGCAGGATGGCTACACCTTC CASSQDQGQQDGYTF
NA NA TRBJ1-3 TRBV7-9 TGTGCCAGCAGCCCCTCAGAAAACTCTGGAAACACCATATATTTT CASSPSENSGNTIYF
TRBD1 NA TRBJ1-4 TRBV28 TGTGCCAGCATGCGTAACAGGGGGCCGACTAATGAAAAACTGTTTTTT CASMRNRGPTNEKLFF
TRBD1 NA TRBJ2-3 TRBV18 TGTGCCAGCTCGCCTCCGGGACAGGGGTTGGATACGCAGTATTTT CASSPPGQGLDTQYF
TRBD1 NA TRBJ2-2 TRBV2 TGTGCCAGCAGCGCGAACAGGGGGTCCGGGGAGCTGTTTTTT CASSANRGSGELFF
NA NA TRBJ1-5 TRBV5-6 TGTGCCAGCACCCCAGGAGGACGCAATCAGCCCCAGCATTTT CASTPGGRNQPQHF
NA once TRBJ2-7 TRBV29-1 TGCAGCGTGATCGGACAGCCCGAGGAGCAGTACTTC CSVIGQPEEQYF
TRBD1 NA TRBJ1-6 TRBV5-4 TGTGCCAGCAGAACCGGGACAGCCAATTCACCCCTCCACTTT CASRTGTANSPLHF
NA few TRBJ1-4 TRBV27 TGTGCCAGCAGTCCTCTGGACAGATCCGAAAAACTGTTTTTT CASSPLDRSEKLFF
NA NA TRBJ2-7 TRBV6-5 TGTGCCAGCATAAAATTATACGAGCAGTACTTC CASIKLYEQYF
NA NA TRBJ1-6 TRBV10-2 TGCGCCAGCAGGGAAAGCCAGGGAATTGGTAATTCACCCCTCCACTTT CASRESQGIGNSPLHF
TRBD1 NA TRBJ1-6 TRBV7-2 TGTGCCAGCAGCTCAGGGGGCGCTAGGGGCTCACCCCTCCACTTT CASSSGGARGSPLHF
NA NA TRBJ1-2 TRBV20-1 TGCAGTGCTAGTAGGGATCGACAGGATGGCTACACCTTC CSASRDRQDGYTF
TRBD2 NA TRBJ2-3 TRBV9 TGTGCCAGCAGCGGCGGGAGTCTAGTACCGTATTTT CASSGGSLVPYF
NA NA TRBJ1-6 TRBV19 TGTGCCAGTACAGGGGAGAATTCACCCCTCCACTTT CASTGENSPLHF
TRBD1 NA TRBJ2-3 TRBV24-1 TGTGCCACAGAGCGACAGGGCACGCAGTATTTT CATERQGTQYF
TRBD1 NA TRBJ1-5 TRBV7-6 TGTGCCAGCAGCCCTGGGACAGAACCCTATAGCAATCAGCCCCAGCATTTT CASSPGTEPYSNQPQHF
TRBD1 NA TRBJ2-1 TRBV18 TGTGCCAGCTCCCCAGGGGGCCCCTACAATGAGCAGTTCTTC CASSPGGPYNEQFF
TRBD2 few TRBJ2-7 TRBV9 TGTGCCAGCAGCGTAGGCCTAGCGGGGCCCGAGGTCTATCGAGAGCAGTACTTC CASSVGLAGPEVYREQYF
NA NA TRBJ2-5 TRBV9 TGTGCCAGCAGTGCTAGTACGGGACTCCCAGAGACCCAGTACTTC CASSASTGLPETQYF
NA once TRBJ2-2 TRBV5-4 TGTGCCAGCAGCTTTGTCTTGCGTGAGAACACCGGGGAGCTGTTTTTT CASSFVLRENTGELFF
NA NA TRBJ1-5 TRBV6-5 TGTGCCAGCAGCACCGGACTCCAGAATCAGCCCCAGCATTTT CASSTGLQNQPQHF
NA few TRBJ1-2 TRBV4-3 TGCGCCAGCAGCCAAGATCTGGCAGGCTGGGGGCTCTATGGCTACACCTTC CASSQDLAGWGLYGYTF
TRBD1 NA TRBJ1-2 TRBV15 TGTGCCACCAGCAGAGATATCGCGACAGGGGCCACTGGCTACACCTTC CATSRDIATGATGYTF
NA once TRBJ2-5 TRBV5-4 TGTGCCAGCAGCTTTTCTGCTCGGAGGGGCGATAAGGTGGGGGAGACCCAGTACTTC CASSFSARRGDKVGETQYF
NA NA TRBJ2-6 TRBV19 TGTGCCAGTAAATGGCAGATCTCTGGGGCCAACGTCCTGACTTTC CASKWQISGANVLTF
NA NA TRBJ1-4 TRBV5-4 TGTGCCAGCAGCTTTCGGGACAAGGATGCAAAACTGTTTTTT CASSFRDKDAKLFF
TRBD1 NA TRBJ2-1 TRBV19 TGTGCCAGTAGTTTGGGGACAGGATCCTACAATGAGCAGTTCTTC CASSLGTGSYNEQFF
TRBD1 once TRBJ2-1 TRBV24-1 TGTGCCACCAGTGATAGGACAGGGAAGCAGTTCTTC CATSDRTGKQFF
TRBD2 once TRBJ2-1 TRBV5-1 TGCGCCAGCAGCTTGGGGATTCCTAGCGGTCTCTACAATGAGCAGTTCTTC CASSLGIPSGLYNEQFF
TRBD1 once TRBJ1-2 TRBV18 TGTGCCAGCTCACCATCTCTCACAGGGGACGGCTATGGCTACACCTTC CASSPSLTGDGYGYTF
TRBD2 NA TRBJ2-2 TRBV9 TGTGCCAGCAGCGTAAAGAGACTAGCGCCGAACACCGGGGAGCTGTTTTTT CASSVKRLAPNTGELFF
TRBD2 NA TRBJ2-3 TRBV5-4 TGTGCCAGCAGCTGGACTAGCGGGAGCACAGATACGCAGTATTTT CASSWTSGSTDTQYF
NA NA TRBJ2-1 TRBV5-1 TGCGCCAGCAGCTTGGGGCAGGGGTCGACCAATGAGCAGTTCTTC CASSLGQGSTNEQFF
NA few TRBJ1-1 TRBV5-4 TGTGCCAGCAGCTCTTCTCTCACAGGGTCGGGCGAAGCTTTCTTT CASSSSLTGSGEAFF
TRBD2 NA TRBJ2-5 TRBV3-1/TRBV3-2 TGTGCCAGCAGCCTTCTTGGGCGGGAGTCGCACCAAGAGACCCAGTACTTC CASSLLGRESHQETQYF
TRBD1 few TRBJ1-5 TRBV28 TGTGCCAGCGCAAGCGAGGGGGCAGGCAATCAGCCCCAGCATTTT CASASEGAGNQPQHF
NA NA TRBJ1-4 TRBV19 TGTGCCAGTAATTCGTTCGATGAAAAACTGTTTTTT CASNSFDEKLFF
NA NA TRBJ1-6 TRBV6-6 TGTGCCAGCAGTCTGACCCGGGGGGGTTCACCCCTCCACTTT CASSLTRGGSPLHF
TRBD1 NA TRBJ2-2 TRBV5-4 TGTGCCAGCAGGCCCGGGACAGGCAACACCGGGGAGCTGTTTTTT CASRPGTGNTGELFF
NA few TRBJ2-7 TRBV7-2 TGTGCCAGCAGCTCCTCACAGGTTCCCTCCTACGAGCAGTACTTC CASSSSQVPSYEQYF
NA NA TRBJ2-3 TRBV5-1 TGCGCCAGCAGGAGGGCGGGTGTGGAGTCAGATACGCAGTATTTT CASRRAGVESDTQYF
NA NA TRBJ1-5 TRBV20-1 TGCAGTGCTAGTACGGGGGGGTACCACAATCAGCCCCAGCATTTT CSASTGGYHNQPQHF
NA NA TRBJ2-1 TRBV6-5 TGTGCCAGCAGGCCCCCGGGTGGTTCCTACAATGAGCAGTTCTTC CASRPPGGSYNEQFF
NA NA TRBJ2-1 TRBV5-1 TGCGCCAGCAGCTTTGGGGGTGGCGGGGACGAGCAGTTCTTC CASSFGGGGDEQFF
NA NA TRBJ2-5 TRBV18 TGTGCCAGCTCAAGCTTCCAGGGGAGGGGAGAGACCCAGTACTTC CASSSFQGRGETQYF
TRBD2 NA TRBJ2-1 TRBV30 TGTGCCTGGAGTGTACTTCTAGCGGGAGGGCATATTGAGCAGTTCTTC CAWSVLLAGGHIEQFF
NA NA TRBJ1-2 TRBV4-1 TGCGCCAGCAGCGGAGTCGCTAACTATGGCTACACCTTC CASSGVANYGYTF
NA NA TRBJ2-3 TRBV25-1 TGTGCCAGCAGTGCTAGTTTACGGGAGTGGACAGATACGCAGTATTTT CASSASLREWTDTQYF
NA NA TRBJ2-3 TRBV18 TGTGCCAGCTCACCAGGGTCGCGGGGTAGCACAGATACGCAGTATTTT CASSPGSRGSTDTQYF
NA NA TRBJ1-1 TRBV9 TGTGCCAGCAGCGCGAGAGGCGCCCTCATGAACACTGAAGCTTTCTTT CASSARGALMNTEAFF
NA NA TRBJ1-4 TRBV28 TGTGCCAGCAGGTCATCCGCCAGGGGTTGGGAAAAACTGTTTTTT CASRSSARGWEKLFF
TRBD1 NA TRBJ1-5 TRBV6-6 TGTGCCAGCAGTTACTCGGAACAGGGGGCTGGGTCCCAGCATTTT CASSYSEQGAGSQHF
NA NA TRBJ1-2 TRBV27 TGTGCCAGCAGTACAGGACAGCCCTATGGCTACACCTTC CASSTGQPYGYTF
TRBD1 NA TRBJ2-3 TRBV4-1 TGCGCCAGCAGCCAAGGGGGGACAGGCCTGGGCACAGATACGCAGTATTTT CASSQGGTGLGTDTQYF
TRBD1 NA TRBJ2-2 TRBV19 TGTGCCAGTAGTATAACAGGGGATTTCGCCGGGGAGCTGTTTTTT CASSITGDFAGELFF
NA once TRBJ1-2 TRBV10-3 TGTGCCATCAGTGAGTCTATCGGGACTGCTTATGGCTACACCTTC CAISESIGTAYGYTF